This T cell receptor (beta chain) was profiled in a study of blood T cell repertoires in COVID-19. Repertoires were generated with immunoSEQ multiplex PCR, while TCRdb's copy carries only in-frame clones and drops some. The profile shows some 260,000 clones, roughly 84% of them singletons. There are 16 residues in the CDR3. J gave up 9 bases and V 4 bases, and 9 bases lay outside the gene matches. Germline CDR1 is SGHDT and CDR2 is YYEEEE. V is TRBV5-6 and J is TRBJ2-1; 14 bases align to TRBD2. This TCR was recovered from a woman younger than 35 with acute or convalescent COVID-19. Sequencing was carried out using peripheral blood. The CDR3 DNA sequence: TGTGCCAGCAGCGGAGAAGGACTAGCGGGAGGTTTTGAGCAGTTCTTC. Protein product: CASSGEGLAGGFEQFF.